This T cell receptor (beta chain) was sequenced in a study of regulatory T cells in long-lasting Graves disease. Time point described: newly diagnosed GD, antithyroid drugs for less than 3 months. From PBMCs, RNA was extracted and then used to make the TCR library. This clonotype showed up many times. For TCR beta, libraries came from iRepertoire HTBI primers and Arm-PCR of CDR3 regions. TCRdb passed the multiplex PCR reads through MiXCR, listing each CDR3 protein once. Of 530,000 or so distinct CDR3 sequences listed, approximately 16% are singletons. In germline, CDR1 is DFQATT, CDR2 SNEGSKA (reference sequence). Deletions cut 2 bases from V and 4 bases from J, with 17 bases between. The CDR3 consists of 15 residues. These records were also assigned to another study, of T cells in Graves' hyperthyroidism and ophthalmopathy. That source notes: Clonotypes that were expanded in thyroid above 0.001 mostly appeared in blood too.

J is TRBJ2-5 and V is TRBV20-1; D is possibly TRBD2 (5 bases). The sequencing here drew on peripheral blood mononuclear cells (PBMCs), taken at new diagnosis, from a patient treated with antithyroid drugs. This sequence was found in a man between 18 and 35 years old with Graves disease. The CDR3 reads CSARLLGPAGETQYF. Here the CDR3 DNA reads TGCAGTGCTAGACTCCTCGGACCGGCGGGAGAGACCCAGTACTTC.